This T cell receptor (beta chain) was recorded in a study of blood T cell repertoires in COVID-19. Per germline, CDR1 LNHDA and CDR2 SQIVND (reference sequence). V shed 3 bases and J shed 2 bases, with 11 bases lying between them. The CDR3 consists of 15 residues. Sequenced by immunoSEQ multiplex PCR; TCRdb stores in-frame clones only, minus some. The data hold about 150,000 clones, with around 82% observed a single time. The rearrangement links TRBV19 to TRBJ2-1, with TRBD2 as a possible D gene (7 bases). The sequencing input was peripheral blood. The TCR comes from a human donor in a cohort sampled during active COVID-19. Here the CDR3 reads CASSMAGATYNEQFF. The CDR3, as DNA: TGTGCCAGTAGTATGGCGGGGGCAACCTACAATGAGCAGTTCTTC.